The present T cell receptor beta chain was sequenced within a study of Ad26.COV2.S vaccination and SARS-CoV-2 variants (dated by TCRdb to the early 2020s). Study-wide context: Donors in the vaccine arm were drawn from COV1001, a phase I-IIa trial of Ad26.COV2.S in healthy adults that was multicentre, randomized, double-blind and placebo-controlled. Ad26.COV2.S was given intramuscularly at 5x10^10 or 1x10^11 viral particles, as a single shot or as two shots 56 days apart. The specificity and breadth of SARS-CoV-2-reactive T cell receptors after Ad26.COV2.S vaccination were assessed by TCRbeta repertoire sequencing. The TCR-sequenced set comprised approximately 32 samples: around 20 Ad26.COV2.S vaccine recipients, 5 placebo recipients and 8 SARS-CoV-2 convalescent individuals. Trial participants were randomized into five groups of five: low-dose or high-dose Ad26.COV2.S given once or twice, or placebo on both occasions. Blinding of investigators to trial group allocation was maintained during experiments and outcome assessment.

On this clone: Its specific antigen is unknown. No much larger clone exists at a distance of one base, and base qualities are not known.

The intended sense of this specimen's treatment or condition label: over 15 received Ad26.COV2.S at low or high dose, single or two shots; five or six received placebo; per-sample allocation not given. Repertoires of vaccine and placebo recipients were sequenced from samples taken on day 63 after the first injection. Between 29 July and 7 August 2020, Cohort 1b enrolled about 27 adults aged 18-55 years at one site in Boston, USA. As a vaccine, Ad26.COV2.S was a replication-incompetent adenovirus type 26 vector that expressed a prefusion-stabilized SARS-CoV-2 spike protein derived from the original Wuhan strain. Results the study describes overall, beyond this receptor: Comparing responses between vaccine doses or regimens was not something the study was powered to do. The authors noted that total T cell responses may have been underestimated by the TCR breadth and depth analyses. After vaccination, substantial breadth of spike-specific CD8+ and CD4+ T cell responses was reported. Vaccine and placebo recipients had similar non-spike TCR breadth, a finding consistent with the vaccine containing only spike. Higher spike-specific TCR breadth was observed in Ad26.COV2.S recipients than in placebo recipients (P = 0.0014).

For this chain, trimming is 5 bases at the V end and 4 bases at the J end, and the number of junction bases without a gene match is 1. The germline V gene gives CDR1 as SGHTA and CDR2 as FQGNSA. The cysteine opens and the phenylalanine closes a CDR3 of 12 amino acids. Only CDR3 DNA remains: 36 bases, in frame from the first base. The immunoSEQ Assay was the method used to sequence TCRbeta CDR3 regions. After extraction, genomic DNA underwent amplification by bias-controlled multiplex PCR, followed by high-throughput sequencing. Per the source publication's procedure: Collapsing and filtering of sequences were performed to quantify the absolute abundance of each unique TCRbeta CDR3 region. Usable DNA was measured by amplifying reference genes present in all nucleated cells, and TCRbeta template counts were normalized to that usable DNA to estimate T cell fraction. Repertoire TCRs were annotated as SARS-CoV-2-specific by exact matching of V gene, CDR3 amino acid sequence and J gene to a known reactive TCR set. The reference SARS-CoV-2 TCR set was derived from MIRA and filtered for enrichment in COVID-19-positive ImmuneCODE repertoires, a step that removed public or cross-reactive TCRs. Based on the MIRA antigens, annotated TCRs were further analysed at the level of specific ORF or position within ORF. Depth was the summed frequency of annotated unique rearrangements, while breadth was defined as annotated unique rearrangements over total unique productive rearrangements. Two-sided Wilcoxon rank-sum tests were applied when comparing TCR breadth between groups. In TCRdb, the immuneACCESS table is reduced to in-frame sequences with V and J assigned. These tables do not hold every clone; where another copy was compared, an unresolved V gene accounts for under half, and the others remain unexplained. The V and J calls and clone size were taken over from that table, and D and trimming were inferred from the DNA. In all, the sample holds about 350,000 clones, and around 83% of those were seen once. Roughly 3.5% of the sample rests with the top ten.

Sequenced material: peripheral blood, taken in a trial of Ad26.COV2.S vaccine versus placebo. The clonotype was recovered from a person between 18 and 65 years old who received the Ad26.COV2.S COVID-19 vaccine or a placebo. This sequence uses TRBV7-2 and TRBJ2-7, and TRBD1 aligns with 8 junction nucleotides. The DNA sequence is as follows: TGTGCCAGCAGCGACAGGGGTTACGAGCAGTACTTC. It is translated as CASSDRGYEQYF. The CDR3, completed at both ends by the reference TRBV7-2 and TRBJ2-7 genes, gives the full variable domain GAGVSQSPSNKVTEKGKDVELRCDPISGHTALYWYRQSLGQGLEFLIYFQGNSAPDKSGLPSDRFSAERTGGSVSTLTIQRTQQEDSAVYLCASSDRGYEQYFGPGTRLTVT.